This entry describes one T cell receptor (beta chain). The ends lost 0 bases at V and 14 bases at J; junction bases unmatched: 3. The CDR3 has 14 residues. Germline loops: CDR1 SGHAT, CDR2 FQDESV (reference sequence). This record comes from a study of blood T cell repertoires in COVID-19. Repertoires were generated with immunoSEQ multiplex PCR, while TCRdb's copy carries only in-frame clones and drops some. The sample contains under 300,000 clones, 88% of which appear only once. The gene calls are TRBV11-1 and TRBJ2-1; 14 nucleotides align to TRBD2. This clonotype originated in a woman in her 30s who had recovered from COVID-19. What was sequenced was PBMCs or T cells enriched from blood (not recorded which). Written as DNA, the CDR3 is TGTGCCAGCAGCTTAGCTATGGGACTAGCGGGGGAGTTCTTC. It translates to CASSLAMGLAGEFF. The full variable domain, completed using reference TRBV11-1 and TRBJ2-1, is EAEVAQSPRYKITEKSQAVAFWCDPISGHATLYWYRQILGQGPELLVQFQDESVVDDSQLPKDRFSAERLKGVDSTLKIQPAELGDSAMYLCASSLAMGLAGEFFGPGTRLTVL.